This T cell receptor (beta chain) was obtained from a study of T cell responses to AZD1222 COVID-19 vaccine. Study-level findings and limits: Clonal diversity may have been underestimated in mostly white British donors. At study baseline, merely several AZD1222 recipients were seropositive. Spike-wide vaccine-associated CD4 TCRs dominated at 160-218 and 743-854. A reported finding is that nearly half of spike-specific TCRs target unmutated variant regions.

Note on this clone: The antigen remains unidentified.

Libraries were prepared by immunoSEQ multiplex PCR; TCRdb keeps only in-frame clonotypes and omits some of them. The sample consists of about 60,000 clones, roughly 86% of them appearing once. The CDR3 is 14 amino acids. Germline lookup yields CDR1 MDHEN and CDR2 SYDVKM. V was pared by 4 bases and J by 0 bases, with 7 bases between. J is TRBJ1-5 and V is TRBV28; TRBD1 might be the D (5 bases). The receptor comes from an adult in good health. Sequencing used peripheral blood, obtained on day 0 of AZD1222 vaccination. CDR3: CASSWGYSNQPQHF. In DNA form, the CDR3 reads TGTGCCAGCAGTTGGGGGTATAGCAATCAGCCCCAGCATTTT.